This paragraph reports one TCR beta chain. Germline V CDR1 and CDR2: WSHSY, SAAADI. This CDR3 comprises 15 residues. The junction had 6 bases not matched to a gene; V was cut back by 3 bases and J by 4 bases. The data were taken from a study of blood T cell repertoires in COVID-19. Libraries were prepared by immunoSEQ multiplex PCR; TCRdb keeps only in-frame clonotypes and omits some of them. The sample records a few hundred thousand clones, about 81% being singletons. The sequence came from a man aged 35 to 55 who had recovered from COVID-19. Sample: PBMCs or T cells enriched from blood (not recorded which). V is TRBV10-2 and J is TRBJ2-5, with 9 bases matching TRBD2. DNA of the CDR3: TGCGCCAGCAGTGAATTAGCGGGAGAAGGAGAGACCCAGTACTTC. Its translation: CASSELAGEGETQYF.